The clone carrying this TCR beta chain turned up a few times. The antigen is unknown. This record comes from a study of OX40 agonist ivuxolimab in advanced cancers. About the research overall: Every 2 weeks, patients got intravenous ivuxolimab at one of six dose levels (0.01-10 mg/kg).

The CDR3 spans 14 residues. The V end was cut by 7 bases, the J end by 5 bases, with 16 bases between. Germline lookup yields CDR1 SGDLS and CDR2 YYNGEE. Study-wide results and limits: The average count of expanded clones was higher among CD8+ T cells than among CD4+.

Sequencing used immunoSEQ multiplex PCR; TCRdb keeps in-frame clones, though not all of them. The profile shows tens of thousands of clones, 91% of them singletons. Specimen: CD4+ or CD8+ T cells sorted from blood, collected in a trial of the OX40 agonist ivuxolimab. The rearrangement joins TRBV9 to TRBJ2-1; TRBD2 is a possible D gene (6 bases). The source is an adult with an advanced solid tumor such as melanoma, head and neck, liver or kidney cancer. DNA for the CDR3: TGTGCCAGCGGGGGGAGTCCTAACAACAATGAGCAGTTCTTC. This gives the protein CASGGSPNNNEQFF.